Each of the 27 T cell receptor beta chains below was sequenced from the same sample in a study of blood T cell repertoires in COVID-19 (dated by TCRdb to about 2020). Libraries were prepared through the immunoSEQ multiplex PCR assay. The clones in this table, taken by TCRdb from immuneACCESS, are in-frame only. Not every clone is retained; where verified, under half of the shortfall comes from an unresolved V gene, and the cause of the rest is unknown. This sample gives about 300,000 clones in total; roughly nine tenths of them show up just once. Jointly, the top ten make up roughly 1.9% of the sample. The sample was peripheral blood. These receptors originate from a woman aged 30 to 39 with COVID-19, enrolled during active disease.

The rearrangement links TRBV7-2 to TRBJ2-3; a possible D gene is TRBD2 (6 bases). V gave up 3 bases and J gave up 2 bases, with 12 bases separating them. The germline V gene encodes CDR1 SGHTA and CDR2 FQGNSA. This CDR3 region has 15 residues. The CDR3 protein is CASSFRLGDTDTQYF. CDR3 nucleotides: TGTGCCAGCAGCTTTAGACTAGGGGACACAGATACGCAGTATTTT.

The genes are TRBV3-1 (or the pseudogene TRBV3-2) and TRBJ1-3; tentative D call: TRBD1 (6 bases). Looked up from germline, CDR1 is LGHDT and CDR2 is YNNKEL (reference sequence). The CDR3 totals 16 residues. V dropped 5 bases and J dropped 3 bases, with 17 bases sitting between them. Written as DNA, the CDR3 is TGTGCCAGCAGCTCACTGGGACATACCGGTGGAAACACCATATATTTT. Translating gives CASSSLGHTGGNTIYF.

The chain uses TRBV19 and TRBJ1-1; perhaps TRBD1 as D (6 bases). The CDR3 contains 13 residues. The V gene's germline CDR1 is LNHDA and CDR2 SQIVND (reference sequence). With 7 bases removed from V and 4 bases from J, the gap between germline ends came to 13 bases. The CDR3 DNA reads TGTGCCAGTACTTCAGGGGTACTCACTGAAGCTTTCTTT. It specifies CASTSGVLTEAFF.

The chain employs TRBV5-5 and TRBJ1-1, with D possibly being TRBD1 (6 bases). Trimming removed 5 bases at V and 0 bases at J, with 14 bases between. This CDR3 is built from 15 residues. Germline CDR1 reads SGHKS; CDR2 reads YYEKEE (reference sequence). The CDR3 coding sequence is TGTGCCAGCAGGGGACACTCGTTCATGAACACTGAAGCTTTCTTT. Translating gives CASRGHSFMNTEAFF.

This clone was observed once. This sequence joins TRBV6-2 or TRBV6-3 and TRBJ1-5, with 7 bases lining up with TRBD1. Germline CDR1 reads MNHEY; CDR2 reads SVGEGT. J was trimmed by 2 bases and V by 6 bases; bases with no gene match: 10. The CDR3 covers 16 residues. The CDR3 loop reads CASSLPTGFGNQPQHF. CDR3 DNA sequence: TGTGCCAGCAGCCTCCCGACAGGGTTTGGCAATCAGCCCCAGCATTTT.

In its sample, this clone was seen once. CDR3 DNA: TGTGCCGCAGTGGGAGGGTACGAGCAGTACGTC. This codes for CAAVGGYEQYV. This chain connects TRBV19 to TRBJ2-7, with 7 bases fitting TRBD2. This CDR3 is 11 amino acids long. J lost 4 bases, V lost 11 bases, and 5 bases had no gene match. CDR1 is LNHDA, CDR2 SQIVND, per germline (reference sequence).

The chain joins TRBV9 to TRBJ2-1, with TRBD1 matching 9 bases. This CDR3 comprises 15 residues. V lost 4 bases, J lost 8 bases, and 10 bases stayed unmatched. The germline gives CDR1 SGDLS, CDR2 YYNGEE. The CDR3 loop reads CASSIRDRVPDEQFF. In nucleotides, the CDR3 is TGTGCCAGCAGCATCCGGGACAGGGTGCCCGATGAGCAGTTCTTC.

V usage is TRBV6-2 or TRBV6-3 and J usage is TRBJ1-2; 10 nucleotides match TRBD1. The CDR3 is 14 amino acids. Looked up from germline, CDR1 is MNHEY and CDR2 is SVGEGT. The V and J ends lost 5 bases and 4 bases, in that order; junction bases with no gene match: 4. The CDR3 protein is CASSRTGGTYGYTF. Here the CDR3 DNA reads TGTGCCAGCAGTCGGACAGGGGGGACCTATGGCTACACCTTC.

The chain's CDR3 is CASRTVGGTHEQYF. CDR3 in DNA: TGTGCCAGTAGGACCGTGGGAGGGACCCACGAGCAGTACTTC. The chain is built from TRBV19 and TRBJ2-7, with 7 bases lining up with TRBD2. Germline V gene lookup returns CDR1 LNHDA and CDR2 SQIVND (reference sequence). There are 14 residues in the CDR3. The V gene end was trimmed by 6 bases and the J gene end by 5 bases; junction bases not matched to a gene: 10.

V is TRBV9 and J is TRBJ1-1; D gene uncertain. The CDR3 sequence is 15 residues long. V lost 4 bases and J 1 base, leaving 14 bases between the germline ends. The V gene's germline CDR1 is SGDLS and CDR2 YYNGEE. CDR3 residues: CASSPLSLSNTEAFF. The CDR3 DNA reads as TGTGCCAGCAGCCCGCTCAGTTTGTCGAACACTGAAGCTTTCTTT.

The chain is built from TRBV5-6 and TRBJ1-2; TRBD1 matches 10 bases. The CDR3 has 15 residues. Germline V gene data show CDR1 as SGHDT and CDR2 as YYEEEE. The J segment lost 8 bases and the V segment lost 2 bases, leaving 9 bases of the junction unmatched. CDR3 amino acids: CASSFLGTGALGYTF. DNA of the CDR3: TGTGCCAGCAGCTTCCTCGGGACAGGGGCTCTGGGCTACACCTTC.

The chain employs TRBV2 and TRBJ1-1; D uncertain. With 11 bases removed from V and 0 bases from J, the gap between germline ends came to 16 bases. Germline V gene sequence: CDR1 SNHLY, CDR2 FYNNEI. The CDR3 has 14 residues. The CDR3: CARTRVLLNTEAFF. Written as DNA, the CDR3 is TGTGCCCGAACCCGGGTTCTTTTGAACACTGAAGCTTTCTTT.

About this clone itself: The same CDR3 is also encoded by other DNA sequences in this sample. The rearrangement links TRBV19 to TRBJ1-1, with D possibly matching TRBD1 (6 bases). V lost 6 bases and J 0 bases, leaving 11 bases between the germline ends. The CDR3 totals 14 residues. Germline assignment: CDR1 LNHDA and CDR2 SQIVND (reference sequence). The DNA for the CDR3 is TGTGCCAGTAGAAAACAGGGATTGAACACTGAAGCTTTCTTT. Protein sequence: CASRKQGLNTEAFF.

The V and J genes are TRBV29-1 and TRBJ2-3; 7 bases align to TRBD1. This CDR3 contains 13 residues. Germline trimming cut 4 bases from V and 5 bases from J; bases unmatched to any gene: 6. Germline V gives CDR1 SQVTM, CDR2 ANQGSEA. The CDR3 DNA follows: TGCAGCGTTGTAAGGGGGCTGGGAGATACGCAGTATTTT. This sequence encodes CSVVRGLGDTQYF.

The gene calls are TRBV3-1 (or the pseudogene TRBV3-2) and TRBJ2-2; 7 bases line up with TRBD2. The ends lost 4 bases at V and 4 bases at J; junction bases unmatched: 12. This CDR3 is built from 17 residues. Germline V gene lookup returns CDR1 LGHDT and CDR2 YNNKEL (reference sequence). CDR3 protein: CASSLLPGAGVTGELFF. The CDR3 nucleotides read TGTGCCAGCAGCCTTTTACCTGGTGCGGGGGTCACCGGGGAGCTGTTTTTT.

The CDR3 nucleotides are TGCGCCAGCATGCGGGATGACTATGGCTACACCTTC. It is translated as CASMRDDYGYTF. The J gene is TRBJ1-2, the V gene TRBV10-2; D is ambiguous. The CDR3 contains 12 residues. CDR1 and CDR2 from the germline V gene are WSHSY and SAAADI. The V end was cut by 7 bases, the J end by 3 bases, with 9 bases between.

The rearrangement uses TRBV29-1 and TRBJ1-3; D unresolved. CDR1 is SQVTM and CDR2 is ANQGSEA in the germline V gene. The length of the CDR3 is 14 residues. Deletions cut 6 bases from V and 4 bases from J, with 16 bases between. The CDR3 DNA is TGCAGCGTCGATGCCTTCGGGAACGGAAACACCATATATTTT. Protein product: CSVDAFGNGNTIYF.

The CDR3 reads CASSLARVAFF. CDR3 sequence (DNA): TGTGCCAGCAGCTTAGCCAGGGTAGCTTTCTTT. J is TRBJ1-1 and V is TRBV7-8, with D tentatively TRBD1 (5 bases). CDR1 and CDR2 (germline): SGHVS, FQNEAQ. Trimming left V 0 bases short and J 10 bases short, with 6 bases between. This CDR3 region has 11 residues.

The V and J genes are TRBV9 and TRBJ1-1; D gene uncertain. This CDR3 is built from 14 residues. Per the germline V gene, CDR1 is SGDLS and CDR2 is YYNGEE. V was clipped by 0 bases and J by 6 bases, with 12 bases between them. The chain's CDR3 is CASSVDGSPSEAFF. CDR3 nucleotide sequence: TGTGCCAGCAGCGTAGATGGCAGTCCGTCTGAAGCTTTCTTT. Full variable domain (outside the CDR3, taken from reference TRBV9 and TRBJ1-1): DSGVTQTPKHLITATGQRVTLRCSPRSGDLSVYWYQQSLDQGLQFLIQYYNGEERAKGNILERFSAQQFPDLHSELNLSSLELGDSALYFCASSVDGSPSEAFFGQGTRLTVV.

The V call is TRBV3-1 (or the pseudogene TRBV3-2), the J call TRBJ1-1; tentatively, D is TRBD1 (5 bases). This CDR3 is 13 amino acids long. V was pared by 0 bases and J by 3 bases, with 5 bases between. CDR1 LGHDT and CDR2 YNNKEL come from the germline V gene (reference sequence). CDR3 nucleotides: TGTGCCAGCAGCCAAGAGGGGCACACTGAAGCTTTCTTT. Translation gives CASSQEGHTEAFF.

V usage is TRBV5-1 and J usage is TRBJ1-1, with a weak D call TRBD1 (5 bases). The CDR3 runs to 15 residues. Germline-derived CDR1 and CDR2 are SGHRS and YFSETQ. V was shortened by 3 bases and J by 6 bases, with 18 bases between the two germline ends. Here the CDR3 DNA reads TGCGCCAGCAGCTCAGGGCAGACCGGATTGCCTGAAGCTTTCTTT. It codes for CASSSGQTGLPEAFF.

J is TRBJ1-6 and V is TRBV9; TRBD1 is a possible D gene (5 bases). Deletions cut 2 bases from V and 5 bases from J, with 11 bases between. CDR1 SGDLS and CDR2 YYNGEE come from the germline V gene. The CDR3 totals 15 residues. CDR3 loop: CASSVRGANNSPLHF. CDR3 nucleotides: TGTGCCAGCAGCGTTAGGGGCGCCAATAATTCACCCCTCCACTTT.

The gene calls are TRBV11-1 and TRBJ2-5; D is unresolved. This CDR3 contains 12 residues. V was pared by 5 bases and J by 4 bases, with 8 bases between. CDR1 is SGHAT and CDR2 is FQDESV in the germline V gene (reference sequence). The CDR3 protein is CASSLDGETQYF. CDR3 nucleotide sequence: TGTGCCAGCAGCCTAGACGGAGAGACCCAGTACTTC.

This clone was observed a handful of times. The J gene is TRBJ2-5, the V gene TRBV5-1; D is undetermined. V lost 4 bases, J lost 4 bases, and 14 bases lay in between. Germline CDR1 is SGHRS and CDR2 is YFSETQ. The CDR3 covers 14 residues. The CDR3: CASSPGSIPETQYF. For the CDR3, the DNA is TGCGCCAGCAGCCCCGGGTCCATTCCAGAGACCCAGTACTTC.

The chain has TRBV3-1 (or the pseudogene TRBV3-2) and TRBJ2-7, with a tentative D call TRBD2 (5 bases). CDR1 and CDR2 (germline): LGHDT, YNNKEL (reference sequence). V lost 1 base, J lost 6 bases, and 13 bases lay in between. CDR3 length equals 14 residues. The CDR3 sequence is CASSQAPSGGEQYV. CDR3 DNA sequence: TGTGCCAGCAGCCAAGCCCCTTCCGGAGGCGAGCAGTACGTC.

The J gene is TRBJ2-5, the V gene TRBV4-1, with 9 bases aligning to TRBD2. V shed 1 base and J 6 bases; nucleotides not matched to a gene: 12. CDR1 and CDR2 from the germline V gene are MGHRA and YSYEKL. The CDR3 is made up of 17 amino acids. The CDR3 loop reads CASSQGLSGGNKQTQYF. DNA of the CDR3: TGCGCCAGCAGCCAAGGTTTAAGCGGGGGGAATAAGCAGACCCAGTACTTC.

This clone showed up just a few times. The gene calls are TRBV10-3 and TRBJ1-1, with D possibly matching TRBD1 (5 bases). Germline V CDR1 and CDR2: ENHRY, SYGVKD. CDR3 size: 13 residues. Deletions cut 6 bases from V and 1 base from J, with 9 bases between. The CDR3 DNA follows: TGTGCCATCAGCAAGACAGAGAACACTGAAGCTTTCTTT. It codes for CAISKTENTEAFF.